This is a list of T cell receptor beta chains from one sample in a study of T-cell reconstitution after alpha-beta-depleted transplantation in children. Each CDR3 protein gets one entry after TCRdb re-called the PCR reads with MiXCR. The table includes about 980,000 distinct CDR3 sequences, about 30% detected once. Source: PBMCs, mostly from graft donor cells, taken 360 days after TCRalphabeta/CD19-depleted stem cell transplant. Source of these receptors: a boy under two years old who had a stem cell transplant for SCID, so the T cells may come from the graft donor. CDR3s include the opening cysteine and the closing phenylalanine or tryptophan. Each record gives: V gene, J gene, CDR3 protein.

TRBV12-3/TRBV12-4	TRBJ2-7	CASSPARAYEQYF
TRBV7-8	TRBJ2-7	CASSPLGGRGYEQYF
TRBV12-3/TRBV12-4	TRBJ2-7	CASRPGLASSYEQYF
TRBV4-1	TRBJ2-7	CASSQGRHNYEQYF
TRBV12-3/TRBV12-4	TRBJ1-1	CASPGVPGEAFF
TRBV2	TRBJ2-7	CASTGQGAYEQYF
TRBV12-3/TRBV12-4	TRBJ2-2	CASSLGRRFTGELFF
TRBV20-1	TRBJ1-6	CSARRGRGDSPLHF
TRBV6-1	TRBJ1-1	CASSRQGEVPEAFF
TRBV28	TRBJ2-3	CASSRGRIAATSTDTQYF
TRBV28	TRBJ2-6	CASNGNSLVSGANVLTF
TRBV7-9	TRBJ1-2	CASSPGTPNSGYGYTF
TRBV21-1	TRBJ2-2	CASSKPDRGQAAGELFF
TRBV5-1	TRBJ2-7	CASSLPQGNFYEQYF
TRBV7-9	TRBJ2-1	CASSLGFGFDEQFF
TRBV4-2	TRBJ2-4	CASSQDSRVAKNIQYF